Listed here is a single T cell receptor beta chain. This entry belongs to a study of blood T cells in healthy people across ages. Alongside a J-beta primer mix, a sample-barcoded 5' primer served in a second PCR lasting about 7 to 11 cycles. MiXCR was run by TCRdb on the 5' RACE reads, yielding one entry per CDR3 protein. There are 800,000 to 950,000 distinct CDR3 sequences in the sample; almost 30% occur only once, and roughly a tenth lies in the top ten. With 4 bases removed from V and 0 bases from J, the gap between germline ends came to 14 bases. CDR1 is DFQATT and CDR2 is SNEGSKA in the germline V gene (reference sequence). There are 15 residues in the CDR3. These data were also filed under a second study, of T cells of mothers and their children.

This TCR came from a middle-aged woman in good health. The material sequenced was blood. The rearrangement links TRBV20-1 to TRBJ2-3; tentatively, D is TRBD2 (5 bases). DNA of the CDR3: TGCAGTGCTACCTTTACTAGTGGGAGCACAGATACGCAGTATTTT. The encoded protein is CSATFTSGSTDTQYF.